This T cell receptor beta chain is drawn from a study of T-cell reconstitution after alpha-beta-depleted transplantation in children. This CDR3 is 12 amino acids long. Deletions cut 2 bases from V and 5 bases from J, with 6 bases between. Germline V lookup: CDR1 SQVTM, CDR2 ANQGSEA. Unique molecular identifiers were built into the TCRbeta library. TCRdb analysed the PCR reads with MiXCR anew, one entry per CDR3 protein. The sample lists around 370,000 distinct CDR3 sequences, 10% occurring once. The table lists this clonotype with many counts. The chain is built from TRBV29-1 and TRBJ2-2; D assignment may be TRBD1 or TRBD2 (5 bases each). The receptor comes from a human donor who donated a stem cell graft to a child with acute lymphoblastic leukemia. Sequencing used PBMCs from the stem cell graft donor, obtained from the stem cell graft. DNA of the CDR3: TGCAGCGTTGAATGGGGGACCGGGGAGCTGTTTTTT. Translated, it gives CSVEWGTGELFF.